This record looks at one T cell receptor (beta chain) sequence and its context. The antigen remains unidentified. By quantitative 5'-RACE with molecular barcodes, the TCR beta libraries were made. TCRdb ran MiXCR on the 5' RACE reads and lists one entry per CDR3 protein. This sample carries 450,000 or so distinct CDR3 sequences, around 26% of them seen once, and the ten largest clones take about 1%. This sample is drawn from a study of CD8 T cells in ankylosing spondylitis. Points from the study as a whole: Characteristic of ankylosing spondylitis blood, it appeared, was a TCR beta motif comprising eight highly homologous variants. As for the disease-linked clones, they showed a CD8+ phenotype and occurred at relatively low frequencies in peripheral blood. Existing reports had already noted some motif variants in reactive arthritis synovial fluid and blood. In ankylosing spondylitis patients, matched synovial fluid reportedly showed significant enrichment of disease-linked clones.

CDR3 length: 15 residues. Germline V gene data show CDR1 as SEHNR and CDR2 as FQNEAQ (reference sequence). Trimming pared 5 bases from V and 4 bases from J, leaving 16 bases between. The sequencing sample was made of blood, either unsorted or a sorted T cell fraction (not recorded which). The sequence was obtained from a male donor with ankylosing spondylitis. The chain has TRBV7-9 and TRBJ2-3; weak D call: TRBD2 (7 bases). The CDR3 reads CASSPGGGTADTQYF. The CDR3 DNA reads as TGTGCCAGCAGCCCGGGGGGCGGGACTGCAGATACGCAGTATTTT. The variable domain in full, with the rest retrieved from reference TRBV7-9 and TRBJ2-3, is DTGVSQNPRHKITKRGQNVTFRCDPISEHNRLYWYRQTLGQGPEFLTYFQNEAQLEKSRLLSDRFSAERPKGSFSTLEIQRTEQGDSAMYLCASSPGGGTADTQYFGPGTRLTVL.